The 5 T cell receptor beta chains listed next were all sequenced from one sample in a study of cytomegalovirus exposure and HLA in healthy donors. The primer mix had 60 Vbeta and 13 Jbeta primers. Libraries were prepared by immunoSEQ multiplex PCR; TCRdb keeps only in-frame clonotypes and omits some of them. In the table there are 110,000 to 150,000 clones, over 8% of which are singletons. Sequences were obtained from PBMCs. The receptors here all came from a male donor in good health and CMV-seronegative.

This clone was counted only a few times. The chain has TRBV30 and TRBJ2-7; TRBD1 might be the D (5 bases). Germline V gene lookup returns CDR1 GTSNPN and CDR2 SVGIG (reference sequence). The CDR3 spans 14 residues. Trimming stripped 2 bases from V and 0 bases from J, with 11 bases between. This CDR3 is CAWSSWTYSYEQYF. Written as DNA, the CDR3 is TGTGCCTGGAGTTCTTGGACATACTCCTACGAGCAGTACTTC.

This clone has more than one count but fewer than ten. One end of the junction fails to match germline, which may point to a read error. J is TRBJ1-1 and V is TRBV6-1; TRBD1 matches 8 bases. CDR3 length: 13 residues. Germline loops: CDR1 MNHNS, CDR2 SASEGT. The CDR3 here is CAGSADRDREAFF. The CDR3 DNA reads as TGTGCCGGCAGTGCCGACCGGGACAGGGAAGCTTTCTTT.

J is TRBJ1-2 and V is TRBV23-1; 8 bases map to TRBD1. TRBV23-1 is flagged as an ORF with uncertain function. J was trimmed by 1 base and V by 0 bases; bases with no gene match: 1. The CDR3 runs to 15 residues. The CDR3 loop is CASSQSGTGNYGYTF. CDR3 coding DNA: TGCGCCAGCAGTCAATCGGGGACAGGTAACTATGGCTACACCTTC.

In nucleotides, the CDR3 is TGCGCCAGCAGCAGGACTAGCGGGAGTGGAAATACGCAGTATTTT. It is translated as CASSRTSGSGNTQYF. The genes are TRBV5-1 and TRBJ2-3, with 13 bases identical to TRBD2. Germline V lookup: CDR1 SGHRS, CDR2 YFSETQ. Trimming cost V 4 bases and J 7 bases; bases outside gene matches: 6. This CDR3 region has 15 residues.

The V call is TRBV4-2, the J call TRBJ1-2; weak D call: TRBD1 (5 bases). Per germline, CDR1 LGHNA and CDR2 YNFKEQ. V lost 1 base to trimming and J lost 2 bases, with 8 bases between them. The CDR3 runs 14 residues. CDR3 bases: TGTGCCAGCAGCCAAGTGACAGCGAACTATGGCTACACCTTC. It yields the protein CASSQVTANYGYTF.